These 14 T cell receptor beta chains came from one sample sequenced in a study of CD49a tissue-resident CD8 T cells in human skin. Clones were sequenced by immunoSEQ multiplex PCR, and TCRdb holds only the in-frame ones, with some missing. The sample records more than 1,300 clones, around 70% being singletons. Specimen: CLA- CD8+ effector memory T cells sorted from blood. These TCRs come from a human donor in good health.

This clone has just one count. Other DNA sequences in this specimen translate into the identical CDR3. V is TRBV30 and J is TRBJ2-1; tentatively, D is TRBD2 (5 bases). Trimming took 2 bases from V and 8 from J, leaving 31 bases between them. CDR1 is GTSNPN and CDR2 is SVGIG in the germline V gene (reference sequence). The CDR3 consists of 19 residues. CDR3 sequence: CAWSSIGSSSLGFIDEQFF. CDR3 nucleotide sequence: TGTGCCTGGAGTAGTATTGGGAGCTCAAGTCTAGGTTTCATCGATGAGCAGTTCTTC.

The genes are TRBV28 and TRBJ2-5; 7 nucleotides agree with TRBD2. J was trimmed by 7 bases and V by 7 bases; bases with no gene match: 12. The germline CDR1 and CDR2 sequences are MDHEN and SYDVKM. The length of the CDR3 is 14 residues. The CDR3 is CASIAGVRAGTQYF. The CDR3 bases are TGTGCCAGCATTGCGGGAGTAAGGGCTGGGACCCAGTACTTC.

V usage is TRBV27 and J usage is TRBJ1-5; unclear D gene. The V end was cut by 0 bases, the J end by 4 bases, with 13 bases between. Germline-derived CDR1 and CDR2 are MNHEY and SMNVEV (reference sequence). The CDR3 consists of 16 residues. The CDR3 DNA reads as TGTGCCAGCAGTTTATCCGGAGGGCTGAGGAATCAGCCCCAGCATTTT. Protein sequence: CASSLSGGLRNQPQHF.

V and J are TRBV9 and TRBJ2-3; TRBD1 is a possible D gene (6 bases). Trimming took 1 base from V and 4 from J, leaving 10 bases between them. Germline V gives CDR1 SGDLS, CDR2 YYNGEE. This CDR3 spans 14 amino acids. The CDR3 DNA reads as TGTGCCAGCAGCGTACAGCCAGGGGCAGATACGCAGTATTTT. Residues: CASSVQPGADTQYF.

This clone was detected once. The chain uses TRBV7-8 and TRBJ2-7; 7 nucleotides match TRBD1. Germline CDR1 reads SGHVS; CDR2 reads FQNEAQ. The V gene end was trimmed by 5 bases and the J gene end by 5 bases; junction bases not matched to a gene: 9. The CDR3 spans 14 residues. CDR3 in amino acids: CASSEGQRGDEQYF. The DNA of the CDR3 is TGTGCCAGCAGCGAGGGACAGAGAGGCGACGAGCAGTACTTC.

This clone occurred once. The CDR3 loop reads CASSEQDRDTGELFF. CDR3 in DNA: TGTGCCAGCAGTGAACAGGACAGGGACACCGGGGAGCTGTTTTTT. This chain uses TRBV25-1 with TRBJ2-2; 8 positions agree with TRBD1. V shed 2 bases and J 3 bases; nucleotides not matched to a gene: 2. Germline CDR1 is MGHDK and CDR2 is SYGVNS. The CDR3 has 15 residues.

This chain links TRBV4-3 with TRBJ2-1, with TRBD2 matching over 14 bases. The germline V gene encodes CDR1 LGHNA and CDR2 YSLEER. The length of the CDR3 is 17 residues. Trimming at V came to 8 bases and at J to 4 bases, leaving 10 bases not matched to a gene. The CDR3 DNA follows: TGCGCCAGCCAACCGGGACTAGCGGGGGACCTTTACAATGAGCAGTTCTTC. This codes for CASQPGLAGDLYNEQFF.

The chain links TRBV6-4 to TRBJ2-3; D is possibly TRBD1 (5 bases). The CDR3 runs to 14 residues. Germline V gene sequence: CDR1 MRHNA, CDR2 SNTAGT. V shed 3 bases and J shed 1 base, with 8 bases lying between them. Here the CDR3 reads CASSEKGGTDTQYF. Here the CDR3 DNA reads TGTGCCAGCAGTGAAAAAGGGGGCACAGATACGCAGTATTTT.

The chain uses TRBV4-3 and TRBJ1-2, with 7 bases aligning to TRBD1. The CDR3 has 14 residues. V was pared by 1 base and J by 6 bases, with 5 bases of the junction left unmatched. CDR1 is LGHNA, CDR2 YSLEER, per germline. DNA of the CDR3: TGCGCCAGCAGCCAAGTTGACAGGGAGGATGGCTACACCTTC. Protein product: CASSQVDREDGYTF.

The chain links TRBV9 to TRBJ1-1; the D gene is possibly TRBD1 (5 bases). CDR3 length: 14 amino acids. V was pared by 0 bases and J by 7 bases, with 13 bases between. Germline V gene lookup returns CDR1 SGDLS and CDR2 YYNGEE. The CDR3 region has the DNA TGTGCCAGCAGCGTAGACGGAGGGGAACGTGAAGCTTTCTTT. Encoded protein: CASSVDGGEREAFF.

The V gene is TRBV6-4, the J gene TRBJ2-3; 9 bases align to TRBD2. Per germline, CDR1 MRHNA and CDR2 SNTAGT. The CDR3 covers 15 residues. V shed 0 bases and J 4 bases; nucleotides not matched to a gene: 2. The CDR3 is CASSDSQRGADTQYF. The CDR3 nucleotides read TGTGCCAGCAGTGACTCGCAGCGGGGGGCAGATACGCAGTATTTT.

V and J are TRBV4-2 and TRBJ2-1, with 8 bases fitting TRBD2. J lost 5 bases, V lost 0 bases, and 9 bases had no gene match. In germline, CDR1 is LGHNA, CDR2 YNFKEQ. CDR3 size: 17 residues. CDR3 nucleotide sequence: TGTGCCAGCAGCCAAGAGGGAAGGGGACTAGAGAACAATGAGCAGTTCTTC. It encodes CASSQEGRGLENNEQFF.

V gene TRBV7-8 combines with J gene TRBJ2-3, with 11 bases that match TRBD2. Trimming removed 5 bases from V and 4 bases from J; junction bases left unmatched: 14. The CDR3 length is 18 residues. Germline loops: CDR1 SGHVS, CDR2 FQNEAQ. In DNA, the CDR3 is TGTGCCAGCAGCCCTTACCGATTACTAGCGGGAGAGGCAGATACGCAGTATTTT. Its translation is CASSPYRLLAGEADTQYF.

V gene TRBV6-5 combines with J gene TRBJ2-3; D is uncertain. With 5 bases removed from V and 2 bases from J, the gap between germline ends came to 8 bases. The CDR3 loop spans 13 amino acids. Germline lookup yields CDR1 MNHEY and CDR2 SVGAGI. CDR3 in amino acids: CASSLSVTDTQYF. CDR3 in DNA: TGTGCCAGCAGTCTATCCGTCACAGATACGCAGTATTTT.